Reported below is one T cell receptor beta chain. Its cognate antigen is unknown. The data were obtained in a study of T cells after yellow fever vaccination. Study-level information: Fractions low in cell number were prepared with SMART-Seq v4 Ultra Low Input.

Whole-study results and caveats: After the booster, over 95% of CD4 and about nine tenths of CD8 primary-response clones were re-detected. Though it reached lower strength, the secondary response hit its peak faster, day 5 versus 15.

The CDR3 contains 17 residues. Germline assignment: CDR1 MGHRA and CDR2 YSYEKL. Trimming took 1 base from V and 8 from J, leaving 20 bases between them. TCRdb itself ran the 5' RACE reads through MiXCR, one entry per CDR3 protein. The sample holds 500,000 to 650,000 distinct CDR3 sequences, about 17% seen once. The source of this sequence is a man aged 18 to 29 who received the YFV17D yellow fever vaccine. Sequenced material: PBMCs, taken less than 6 days after the first yellow fever vaccination. V and J are TRBV4-1 and TRBJ1-4; D not certain. The CDR3 DNA reads TGCGCCAGCAGCCAAGGAACCCCGGAGGGCCTTTACGAAAAACTGTTTTTT. As protein: CASSQGTPEGLYEKLFF.